Listed here is a single T cell receptor beta chain. The antigen is unknown. This sample was included in a study of CD8+ T cells in alopecia areata. Study results and limitations: Scalp specimens additionally yield sequences from normal skin's resident alphabeta T cells. Possibly because of HLA-related factors, TCR sharing was less clear across patients than in mice. The treated group had a single nonresponder, limiting CD8+ expansion-response conclusions.

Germline V lookup: CDR1 LNHDA, CDR2 SQIVND (reference sequence). This CDR3 has 13 amino acids. Trimming at V came to 5 bases and at J to 3 bases, leaving 4 bases not matched to a gene. Sample treatment: oral pan-JAK inhibitor, 5-10 mg twice daily. Isolated RNA was reverse transcribed into cDNA used as the sequencing template. TCRdb's copy holds only in-frame clones and misses some; the assay was immunoSEQ multiplex PCR. The data show 150,000 to 200,000 clones, 58% seen once. This chain joins TRBV19 and TRBJ2-7, with 7 positions matching TRBD1. Sequenced material: CD4+ T cells sorted from blood, taken at week 24, from a patient treated with tofacitinib. The TCR was taken from a human donor with alopecia areata. CDR3 DNA: TGTGCCAGTAGTGTGGGACAGTACTACGAGCAGTACTTC. It codes for CASSVGQYYEQYF.